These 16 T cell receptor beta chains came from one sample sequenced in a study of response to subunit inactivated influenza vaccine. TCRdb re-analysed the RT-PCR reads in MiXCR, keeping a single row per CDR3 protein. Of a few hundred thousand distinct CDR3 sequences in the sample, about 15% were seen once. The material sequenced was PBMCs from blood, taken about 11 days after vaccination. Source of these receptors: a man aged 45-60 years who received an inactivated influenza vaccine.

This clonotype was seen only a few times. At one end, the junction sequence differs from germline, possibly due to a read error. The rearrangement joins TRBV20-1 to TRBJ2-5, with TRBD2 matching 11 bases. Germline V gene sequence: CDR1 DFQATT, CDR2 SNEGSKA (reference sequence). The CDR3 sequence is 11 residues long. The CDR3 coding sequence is TGCAGTGCTAGGGGACTAGCGGATATAAACTTC. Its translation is CSARGLADINF.

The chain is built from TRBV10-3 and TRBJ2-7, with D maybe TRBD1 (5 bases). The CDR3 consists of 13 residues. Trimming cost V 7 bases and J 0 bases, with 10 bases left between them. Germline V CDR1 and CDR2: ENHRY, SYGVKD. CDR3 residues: CAIKDSSSYEQYF. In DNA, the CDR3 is TGTGCCATCAAAGACAGCAGCTCCTACGAGCAGTACTTC.

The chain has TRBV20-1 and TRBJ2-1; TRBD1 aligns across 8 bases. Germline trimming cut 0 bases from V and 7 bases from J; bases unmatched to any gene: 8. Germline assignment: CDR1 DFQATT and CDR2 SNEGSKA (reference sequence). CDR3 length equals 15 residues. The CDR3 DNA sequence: TGCAGTGCTAGAGATATACACAGGGGGGTGAATGAGCAGTTCTTC. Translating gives CSARDIHRGVNEQFF.

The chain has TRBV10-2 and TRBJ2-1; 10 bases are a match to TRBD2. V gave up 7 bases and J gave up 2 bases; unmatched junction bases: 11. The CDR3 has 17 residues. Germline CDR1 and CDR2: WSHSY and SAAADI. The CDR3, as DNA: TGCGCCAGCAATAGCGGGGGGCCCCCCCACCCCTACAATGAGCAGTTCTTC. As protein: CASNSGGPPHPYNEQFF.

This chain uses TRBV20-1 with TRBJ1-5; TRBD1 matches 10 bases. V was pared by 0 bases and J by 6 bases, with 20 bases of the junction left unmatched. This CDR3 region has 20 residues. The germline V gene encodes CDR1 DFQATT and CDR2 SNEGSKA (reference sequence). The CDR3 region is CSARDEFQTGGAALAQPQHF. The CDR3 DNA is TGCAGTGCTAGAGATGAGTTTCAGACAGGGGGCGCCGCCTTGGCTCAGCCCCAGCATTTT.

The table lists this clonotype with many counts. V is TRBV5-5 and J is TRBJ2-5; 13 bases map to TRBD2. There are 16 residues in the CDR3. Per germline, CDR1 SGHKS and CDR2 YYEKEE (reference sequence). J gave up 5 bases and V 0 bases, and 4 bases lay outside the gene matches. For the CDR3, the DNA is TGTGCCAGCAGCTTGGAACTAGCGGGGGGGCGGGAGACCCAGTACTTC. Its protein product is CASSLELAGGRETQYF.

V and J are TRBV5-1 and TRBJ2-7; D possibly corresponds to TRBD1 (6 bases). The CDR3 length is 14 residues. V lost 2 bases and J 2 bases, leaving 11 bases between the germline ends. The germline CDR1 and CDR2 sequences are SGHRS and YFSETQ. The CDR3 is CASSFEGTTYEQYF. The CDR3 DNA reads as TGCGCCAGCAGCTTCGAGGGGACAACCTACGAGCAGTACTTC.

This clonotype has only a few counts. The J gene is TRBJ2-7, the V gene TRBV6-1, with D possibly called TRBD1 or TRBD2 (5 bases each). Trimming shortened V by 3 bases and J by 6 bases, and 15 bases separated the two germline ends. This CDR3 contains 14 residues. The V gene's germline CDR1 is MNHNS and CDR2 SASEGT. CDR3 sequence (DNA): TGTGCCAGCAGTGACTGGGGGATCTACCTCGAGCAGTACTTC. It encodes CASSDWGIYLEQYF.

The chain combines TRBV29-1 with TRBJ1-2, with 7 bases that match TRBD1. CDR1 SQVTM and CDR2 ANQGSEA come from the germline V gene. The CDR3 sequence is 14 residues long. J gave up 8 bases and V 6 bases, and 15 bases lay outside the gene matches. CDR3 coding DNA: TGCAGCGTCGATCCAAGACAGGGCGCACTGGGCTACACCTTC. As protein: CSVDPRQGALGYTF. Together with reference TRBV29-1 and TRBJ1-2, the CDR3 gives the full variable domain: SAVISQKPSRDICQRGTSLTIQCQVDSQVTMMFWYRQQPGQSLTLIATANQGSEATYESGFVIDKFPISRPNLTFSTLTVSNMSPEDSSIYLCSVDPRQGALGYTFGSGTRLTVV.

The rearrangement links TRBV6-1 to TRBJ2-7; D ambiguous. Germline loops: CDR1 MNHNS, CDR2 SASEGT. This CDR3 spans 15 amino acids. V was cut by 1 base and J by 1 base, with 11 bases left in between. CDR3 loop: CASSEGVPRSYEQYF. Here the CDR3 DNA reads TGTGCCAGCAGTGAAGGGGTCCCCAGGTCCTACGAGCAGTACTTC.

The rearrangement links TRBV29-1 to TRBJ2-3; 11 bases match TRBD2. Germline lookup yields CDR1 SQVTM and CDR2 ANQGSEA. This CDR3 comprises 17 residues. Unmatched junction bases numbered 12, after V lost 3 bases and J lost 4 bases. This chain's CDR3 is CSVETLGLAEGADTQYF. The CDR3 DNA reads TGCAGCGTTGAGACCCTGGGACTAGCGGAGGGGGCAGATACGCAGTATTTT.

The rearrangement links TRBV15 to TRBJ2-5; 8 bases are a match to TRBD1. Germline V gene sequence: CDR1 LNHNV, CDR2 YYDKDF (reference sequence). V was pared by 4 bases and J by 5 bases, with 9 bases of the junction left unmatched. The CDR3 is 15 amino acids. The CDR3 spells CATSTRQGSQETQYF. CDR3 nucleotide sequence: TGTGCCACCAGCACGCGACAGGGGAGTCAGGAGACCCAGTACTTC. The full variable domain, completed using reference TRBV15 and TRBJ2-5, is DAMVIQNPRYQVTQFGKPVTLSCSQTLNHNVMYWYQQKSSQAPKLLFHYYDKDFNNEADTPDNFQSRRPNTSFCFLDIRSPGLGDTAMYLCATSTRQGSQETQYFGPGTRLLVL.

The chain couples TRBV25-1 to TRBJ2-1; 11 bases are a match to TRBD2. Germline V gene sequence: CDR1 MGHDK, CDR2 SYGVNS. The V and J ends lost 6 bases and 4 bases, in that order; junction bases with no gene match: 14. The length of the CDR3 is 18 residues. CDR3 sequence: CASSPGLAVPGVYNEQFF. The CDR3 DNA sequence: TGTGCCAGCAGCCCGGGACTAGCGGTACCGGGGGTTTACAATGAGCAGTTCTTC.

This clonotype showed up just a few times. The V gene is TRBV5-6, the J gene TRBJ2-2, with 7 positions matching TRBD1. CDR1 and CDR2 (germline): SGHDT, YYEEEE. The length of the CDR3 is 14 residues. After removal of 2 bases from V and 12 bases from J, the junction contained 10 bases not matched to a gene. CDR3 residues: CASSFRQGWSQLFF. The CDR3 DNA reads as TGTGCCAGCAGCTTTCGACAGGGATGGAGCCAGCTGTTTTTT.

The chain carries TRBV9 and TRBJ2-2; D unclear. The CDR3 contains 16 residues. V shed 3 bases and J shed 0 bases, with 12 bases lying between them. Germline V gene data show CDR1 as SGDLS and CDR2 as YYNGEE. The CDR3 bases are TGTGCCAGCAGCGATCTGCGGCAGGCGAACACCGGGGAGCTGTTTTTT. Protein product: CASSDLRQANTGELFF.

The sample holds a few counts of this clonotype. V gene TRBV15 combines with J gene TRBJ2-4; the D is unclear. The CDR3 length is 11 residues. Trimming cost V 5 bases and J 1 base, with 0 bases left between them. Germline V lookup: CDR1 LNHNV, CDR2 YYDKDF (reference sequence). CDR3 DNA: TGTGCCACCAGCGCCAAAAACATTCAGTACTTC. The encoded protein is CATSAKNIQYF.